This TCR beta chain came from a study of a mutant IDH1 vaccine in newly diagnosed glioma. About the study: Pretreatment consisted of radiotherapy, temozolomide, or both, with most receiving both.

Profiled with immunoSEQ multiplex PCR; TCRdb holds only in-frame clones, not every one. The table records tens of thousands of clones, around 80% of them present only once. This CDR3 spans 16 amino acids. The V segment lost 0 bases and the J segment 9 bases; nucleotides outside the gene matches: 10. Germline assignment: CDR1 SGHNT and CDR2 YYREEE (reference sequence). As to this clone: The antigen remains unidentified.

The time point is: week 35, safety follow-up. The vaccine gave 300 ug of a 20-mer mutant IDH1 peptide subcutaneously per dose. The chain combines TRBV5-4 with TRBJ2-1, with 9 bases lining up with TRBD2. The sequences come from PBMCs, collected from a glioma patient whose treatment included an IDH1 peptide vaccine. This TCR was sampled from a man aged 40-49 years with glioma. The CDR3 DNA reads TGTGCCAGCAGCTTGGGTCTAGCGGGAAACTTTCTTGAGCAGTTCTTC. Translation: CASSLGLAGNFLEQFF. Complete variable domain (other parts from reference TRBV5-4 and TRBJ2-1): ETGVTQSPTHLIKTRGQQVTLRCSSQSGHNTVSWYQQALGQGPQFIFQYYREEENGRGNFPPRFSGLQFPNYSSELNVNALELDDSALYLCASSLGLAGNFLEQFFGPGTRLTVL.